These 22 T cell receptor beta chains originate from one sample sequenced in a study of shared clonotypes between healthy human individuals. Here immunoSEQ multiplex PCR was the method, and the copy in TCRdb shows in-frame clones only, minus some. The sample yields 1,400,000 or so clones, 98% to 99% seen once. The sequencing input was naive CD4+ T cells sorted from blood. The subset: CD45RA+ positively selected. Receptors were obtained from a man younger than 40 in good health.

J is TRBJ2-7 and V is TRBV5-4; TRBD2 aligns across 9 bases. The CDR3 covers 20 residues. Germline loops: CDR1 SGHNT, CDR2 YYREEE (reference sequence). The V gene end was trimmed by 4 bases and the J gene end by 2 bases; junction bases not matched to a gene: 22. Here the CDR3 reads CASSLETRTSAYGSPYEQYF. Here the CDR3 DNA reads TGTGCCAGCAGCCTGGAGACTCGGACTAGCGCCTACGGTTCTCCCTACGAGCAGTACTTC.

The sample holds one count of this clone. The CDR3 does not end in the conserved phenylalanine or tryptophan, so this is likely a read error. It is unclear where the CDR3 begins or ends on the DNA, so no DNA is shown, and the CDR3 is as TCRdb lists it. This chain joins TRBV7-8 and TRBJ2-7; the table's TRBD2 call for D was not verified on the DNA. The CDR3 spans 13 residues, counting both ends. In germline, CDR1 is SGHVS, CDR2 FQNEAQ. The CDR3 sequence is CASSLNVESQLYL.

The CDR3 reads CASSLGREYEQYF. The CDR3 DNA reads TGTGCCAGCAGCTTAGGACGGGAATACGAGCAGTACTTC. The rearrangement links TRBV7-9 to TRBJ2-7, with D possibly matching TRBD2 (5 bases). The germline V gene encodes CDR1 SEHNR and CDR2 FQNEAQ (reference sequence). V gave up 1 base and J gave up 4 bases, with 8 bases separating them. The CDR3 extends over 13 amino acids.

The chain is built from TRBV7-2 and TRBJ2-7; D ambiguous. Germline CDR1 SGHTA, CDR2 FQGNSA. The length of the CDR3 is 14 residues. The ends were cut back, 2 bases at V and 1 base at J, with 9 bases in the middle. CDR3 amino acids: CASSLYWSSYEQYF. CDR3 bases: TGTGCCAGCAGCTTATATTGGAGTTCCTACGAGCAGTACTTC.

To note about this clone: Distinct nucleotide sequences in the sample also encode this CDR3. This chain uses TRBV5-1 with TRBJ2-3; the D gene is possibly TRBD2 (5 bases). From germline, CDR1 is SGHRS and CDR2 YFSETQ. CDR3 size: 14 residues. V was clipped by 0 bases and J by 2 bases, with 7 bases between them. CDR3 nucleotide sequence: TGCGCCAGCAGCTTGGCGGGGAACACAGATACGCAGTATTTT. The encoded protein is CASSLAGNTDTQYF.

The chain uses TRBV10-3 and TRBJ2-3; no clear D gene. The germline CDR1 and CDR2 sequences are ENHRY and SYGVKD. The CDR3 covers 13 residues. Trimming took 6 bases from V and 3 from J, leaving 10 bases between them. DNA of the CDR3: TGTGCCATCAGACCGAGAGAAACAGATACGCAGTATTTT. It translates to CAIRPRETDTQYF.

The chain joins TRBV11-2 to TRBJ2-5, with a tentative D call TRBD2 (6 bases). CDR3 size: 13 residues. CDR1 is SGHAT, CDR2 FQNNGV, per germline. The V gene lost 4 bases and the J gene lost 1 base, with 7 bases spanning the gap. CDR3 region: CASSSSVQETQYF. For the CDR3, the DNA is TGTGCCAGCAGCTCTAGCGTCCAAGAGACCCAGTACTTC.

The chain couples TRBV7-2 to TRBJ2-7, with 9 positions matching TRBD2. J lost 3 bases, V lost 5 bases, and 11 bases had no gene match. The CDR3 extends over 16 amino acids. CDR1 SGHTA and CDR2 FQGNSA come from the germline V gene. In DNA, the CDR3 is TGTGCCAGCAGCCCCGGGACTAGCAGGCTATTCTACGAGCAGTACTTC. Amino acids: CASSPGTSRLFYEQYF.

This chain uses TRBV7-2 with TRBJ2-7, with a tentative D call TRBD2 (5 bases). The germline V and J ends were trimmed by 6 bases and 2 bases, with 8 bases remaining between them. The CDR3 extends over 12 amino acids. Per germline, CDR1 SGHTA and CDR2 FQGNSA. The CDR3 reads CASRLGTYEQYF. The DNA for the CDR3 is TGTGCCAGCAGACTAGGAACCTACGAGCAGTACTTC.

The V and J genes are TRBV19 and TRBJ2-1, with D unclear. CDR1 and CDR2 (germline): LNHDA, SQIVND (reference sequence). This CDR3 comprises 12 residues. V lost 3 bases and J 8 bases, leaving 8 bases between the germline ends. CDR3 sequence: CASSMRVDEQFF. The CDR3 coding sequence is TGTGCCAGTAGTATGAGAGTAGATGAGCAGTTCTTC.

The CDR3 loop is CASTQGSGFYNEQFF. In nucleotides, the CDR3 is TGTGCCAGCACCCAAGGGTCGGGATTCTACAATGAGCAGTTCTTC. V gene TRBV7-8 combines with J gene TRBJ2-1; D is perhaps TRBD2 (5 bases). CDR3 size: 15 residues. The V gene's germline CDR1 is SGHVS and CDR2 FQNEAQ. V was cut by 7 bases and J by 3 bases, with 16 bases left in between. The whole variable domain, remainder taken from reference TRBV7-8 and TRBJ2-1, is GAGVSQSPRYKVAKRGQDVALRCDPISGHVSLFWYQQALGQGPEFLTYFQNEAQLDKSGLPSDRFFAERPEGSVSTLKIQRTQQEDSAVYLCASTQGSGFYNEQFFGPGTRLTVL.

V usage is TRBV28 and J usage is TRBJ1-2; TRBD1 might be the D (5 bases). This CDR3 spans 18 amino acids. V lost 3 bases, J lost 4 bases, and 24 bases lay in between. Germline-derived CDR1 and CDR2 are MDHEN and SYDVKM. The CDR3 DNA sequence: TGTGCCAGCAGTTTTGGGGCAGGGCATCTTGAAAGGGGCTATGGCTACACCTTC. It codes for CASSFGAGHLERGYGYTF.

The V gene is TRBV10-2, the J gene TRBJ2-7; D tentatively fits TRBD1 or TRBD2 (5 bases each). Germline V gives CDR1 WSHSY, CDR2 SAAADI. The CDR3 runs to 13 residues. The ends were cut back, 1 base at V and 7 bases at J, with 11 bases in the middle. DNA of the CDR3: TGCGCCAGCAGTGAGTGGCGTGAGGGGGAGCAGTACTTC. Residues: CASSEWREGEQYF.

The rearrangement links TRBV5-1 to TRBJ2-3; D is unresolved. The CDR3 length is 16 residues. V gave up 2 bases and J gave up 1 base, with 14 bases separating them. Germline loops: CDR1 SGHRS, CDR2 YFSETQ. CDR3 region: CASSFRQIGGTDTQYF. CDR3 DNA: TGCGCCAGCAGCTTCAGGCAGATCGGTGGCACAGATACGCAGTATTTT.

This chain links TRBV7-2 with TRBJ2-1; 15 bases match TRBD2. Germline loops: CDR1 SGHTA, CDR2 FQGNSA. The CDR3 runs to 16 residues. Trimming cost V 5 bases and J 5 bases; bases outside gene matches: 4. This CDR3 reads CASSLWTSGGDNEQFF. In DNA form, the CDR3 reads TGTGCCAGCAGCCTGTGGACTAGCGGGGGGGACAATGAGCAGTTCTTC.

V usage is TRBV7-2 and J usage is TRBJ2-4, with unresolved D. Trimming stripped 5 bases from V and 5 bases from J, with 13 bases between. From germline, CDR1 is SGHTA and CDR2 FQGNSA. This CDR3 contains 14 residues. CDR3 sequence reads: CASSLAILENIQYF. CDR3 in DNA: TGTGCCAGCAGCCTGGCGATTCTTGAAAACATTCAGTACTTC.

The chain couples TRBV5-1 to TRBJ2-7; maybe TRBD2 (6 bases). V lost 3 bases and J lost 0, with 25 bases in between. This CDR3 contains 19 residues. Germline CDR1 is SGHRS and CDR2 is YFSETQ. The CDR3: CASSWGKARERRSSYEQYF. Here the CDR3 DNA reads TGCGCCAGCAGCTGGGGCAAGGCACGGGAGCGGAGGAGCTCCTACGAGCAGTACTTC.

This CDR3 reads CAIRRHPNTEAFF. The DNA of the CDR3 is TGTGCCATCAGAAGACACCCTAACACTGAAGCTTTCTTT. The genes are TRBV10-3 and TRBJ1-1; D is undetermined. CDR1 and CDR2 (germline): ENHRY, SYGVKD. Trimming took 6 bases from V and 2 from J, leaving 10 bases between them. This CDR3 spans 13 amino acids.

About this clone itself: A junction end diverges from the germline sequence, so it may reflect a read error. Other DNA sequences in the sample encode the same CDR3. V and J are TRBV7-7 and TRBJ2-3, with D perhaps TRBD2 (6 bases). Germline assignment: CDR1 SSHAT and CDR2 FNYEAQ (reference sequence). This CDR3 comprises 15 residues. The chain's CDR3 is CASSLVAGSTDTQYF. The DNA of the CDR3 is TGTGCTAGCAGCTTAGTTGCGGGGTCCACAGATACGCAGTATTTT.

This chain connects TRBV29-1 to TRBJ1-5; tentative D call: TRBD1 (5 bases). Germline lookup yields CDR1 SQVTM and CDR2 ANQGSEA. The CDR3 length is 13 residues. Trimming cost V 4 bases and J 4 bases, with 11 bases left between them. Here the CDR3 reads CSVVSGANQPQHF. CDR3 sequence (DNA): TGCAGCGTTGTCTCCGGGGCTAATCAGCCCCAGCATTTT.

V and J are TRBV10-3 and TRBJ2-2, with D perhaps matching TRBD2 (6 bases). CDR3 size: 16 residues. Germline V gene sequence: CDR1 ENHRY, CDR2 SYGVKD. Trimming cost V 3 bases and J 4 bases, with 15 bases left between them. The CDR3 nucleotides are TGTGCCATCAGTGATATCGGGAGCGAGGGCACCGGGGAGCTGTTTTTT. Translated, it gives CAISDIGSEGTGELFF.

CDR3 loop: CASSAHVGRAKEPQHF. CDR3 DNA sequence: TGTGCCAGCAGTGCCCACGTGGGCAGGGCCAAGGAGCCCCAGCATTTT. The chain uses TRBV28 and TRBJ1-5, with a weak D call TRBD1 (5 bases). The length of the CDR3 is 16 residues. The V gene lost 5 bases and the J gene lost 8 bases, with 22 bases spanning the gap. CDR1 is MDHEN and CDR2 is SYDVKM in the germline V gene.